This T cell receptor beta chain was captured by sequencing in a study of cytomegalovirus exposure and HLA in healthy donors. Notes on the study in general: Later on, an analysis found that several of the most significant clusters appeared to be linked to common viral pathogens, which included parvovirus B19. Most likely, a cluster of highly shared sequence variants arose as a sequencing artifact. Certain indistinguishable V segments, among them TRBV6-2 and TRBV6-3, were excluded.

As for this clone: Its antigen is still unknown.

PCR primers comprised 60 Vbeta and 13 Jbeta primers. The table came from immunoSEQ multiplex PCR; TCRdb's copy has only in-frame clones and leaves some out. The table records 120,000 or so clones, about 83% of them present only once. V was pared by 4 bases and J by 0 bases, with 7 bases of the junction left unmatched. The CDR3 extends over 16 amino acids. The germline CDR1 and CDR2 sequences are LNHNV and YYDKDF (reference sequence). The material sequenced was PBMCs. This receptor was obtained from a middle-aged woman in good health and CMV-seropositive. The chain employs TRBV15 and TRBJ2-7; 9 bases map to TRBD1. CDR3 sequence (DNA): TGTGCCACCAGCAAGGGACAGGGACCTTCCTCCTACGAGCAGTACTTC. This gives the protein CATSKGQGPSSYEQYF.